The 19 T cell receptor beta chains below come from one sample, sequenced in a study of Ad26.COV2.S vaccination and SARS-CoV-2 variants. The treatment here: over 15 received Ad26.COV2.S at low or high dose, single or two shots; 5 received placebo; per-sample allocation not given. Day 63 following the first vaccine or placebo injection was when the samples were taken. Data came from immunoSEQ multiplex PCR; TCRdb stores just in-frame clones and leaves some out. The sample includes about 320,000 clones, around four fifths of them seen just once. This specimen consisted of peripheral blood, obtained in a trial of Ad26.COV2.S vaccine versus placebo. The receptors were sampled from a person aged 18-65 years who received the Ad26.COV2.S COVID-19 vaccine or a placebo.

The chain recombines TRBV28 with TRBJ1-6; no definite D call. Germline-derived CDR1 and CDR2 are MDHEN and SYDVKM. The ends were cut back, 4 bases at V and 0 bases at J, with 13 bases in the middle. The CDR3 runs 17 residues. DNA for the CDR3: TGTGCCAGCAGTTCCAGGAGGGAAAGCTCCTATAATTCACCCCTCCACTTT. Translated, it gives CASSSRRESSYNSPLHF.

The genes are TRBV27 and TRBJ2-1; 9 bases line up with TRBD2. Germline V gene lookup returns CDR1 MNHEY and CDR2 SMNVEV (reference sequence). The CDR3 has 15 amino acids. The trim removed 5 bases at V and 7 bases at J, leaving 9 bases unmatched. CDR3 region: CASSIAGANGNEQFF. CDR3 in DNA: TGTGCCAGCAGTATAGCGGGGGCCAATGGGAATGAGCAGTTCTTC.

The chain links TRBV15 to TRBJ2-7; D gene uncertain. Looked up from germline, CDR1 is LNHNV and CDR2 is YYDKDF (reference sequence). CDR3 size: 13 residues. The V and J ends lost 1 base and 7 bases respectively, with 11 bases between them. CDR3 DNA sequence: TGTGCCACCAGCAGAGTTGATTGGAGTGAGCAGTACTTC. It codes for CATSRVDWSEQYF.

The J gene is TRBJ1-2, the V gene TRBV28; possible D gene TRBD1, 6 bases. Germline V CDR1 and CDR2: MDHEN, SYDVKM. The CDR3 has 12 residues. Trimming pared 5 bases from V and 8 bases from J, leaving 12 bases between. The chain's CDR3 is CASSTGQVGYTF. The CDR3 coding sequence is TGTGCCAGCAGTACGGGACAAGTGGGCTACACCTTC.

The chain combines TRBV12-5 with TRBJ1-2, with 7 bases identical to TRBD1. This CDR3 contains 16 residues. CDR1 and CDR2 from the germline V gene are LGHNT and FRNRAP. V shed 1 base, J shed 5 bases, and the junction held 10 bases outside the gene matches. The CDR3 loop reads CASGLGAGQHLYGYTF. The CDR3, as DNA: TGTGCTAGTGGTTTGGGGGCGGGACAGCACCTATATGGCTACACCTTC. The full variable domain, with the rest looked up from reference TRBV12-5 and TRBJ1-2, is DARVTQTPRHKVTEMGQEVTMRCQPILGHNTVFWYRQTMMQGLELLAYFRNRAPLDDSGMPKDRFSAEMPDATLATLKIQPSEPRDSAVYFCASGLGAGQHLYGYTFGSGTRLTVV.

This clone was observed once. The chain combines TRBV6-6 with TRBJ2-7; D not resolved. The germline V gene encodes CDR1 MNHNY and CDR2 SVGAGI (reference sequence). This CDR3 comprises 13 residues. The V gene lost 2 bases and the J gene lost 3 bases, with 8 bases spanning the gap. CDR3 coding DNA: TGTGCCAGCAGTTACGAGCAGCTCTACGAGCAGTACTTC. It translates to CASSYEQLYEQYF.

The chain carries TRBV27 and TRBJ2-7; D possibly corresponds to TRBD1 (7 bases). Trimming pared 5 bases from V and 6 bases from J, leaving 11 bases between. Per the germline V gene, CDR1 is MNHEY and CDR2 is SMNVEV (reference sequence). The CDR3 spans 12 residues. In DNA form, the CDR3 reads TGTGCCAGCAGTCGGCAGGGGGGCGAGCAGTACTTC. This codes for CASSRQGGEQYF.

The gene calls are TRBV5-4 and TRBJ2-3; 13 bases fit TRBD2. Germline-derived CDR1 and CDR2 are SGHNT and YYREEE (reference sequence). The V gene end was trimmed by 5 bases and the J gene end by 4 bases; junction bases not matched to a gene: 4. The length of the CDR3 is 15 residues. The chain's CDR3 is CASSFGLAGADTQYF. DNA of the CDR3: TGTGCCAGCAGTTTCGGACTAGCGGGGGCAGATACGCAGTATTTT. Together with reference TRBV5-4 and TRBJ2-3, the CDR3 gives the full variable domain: ETGVTQSPTHLIKTRGQQVTLRCSSQSGHNTVSWYQQALGQGPQFIFQYYREEENGRGNFPPRFSGLQFPNYSSELNVNALELDDSALYLCASSFGLAGADTQYFGPGTRLTVL.

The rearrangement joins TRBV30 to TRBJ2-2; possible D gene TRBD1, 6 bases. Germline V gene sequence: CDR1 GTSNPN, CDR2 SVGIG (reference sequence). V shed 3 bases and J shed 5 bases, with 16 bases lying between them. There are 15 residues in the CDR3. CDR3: CAWSLDRKETGELFF. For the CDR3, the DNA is TGTGCCTGGAGCCTTGACAGGAAAGAAACCGGGGAGCTGTTTTTT.

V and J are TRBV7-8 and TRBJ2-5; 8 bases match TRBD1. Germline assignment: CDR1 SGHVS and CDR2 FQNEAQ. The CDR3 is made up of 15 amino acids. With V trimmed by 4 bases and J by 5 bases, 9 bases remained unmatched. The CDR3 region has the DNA TGTGCCAGCAGCTCCGACAGGGGCGAATGGGAGACCCAGTACTTC. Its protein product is CASSSDRGEWETQYF.

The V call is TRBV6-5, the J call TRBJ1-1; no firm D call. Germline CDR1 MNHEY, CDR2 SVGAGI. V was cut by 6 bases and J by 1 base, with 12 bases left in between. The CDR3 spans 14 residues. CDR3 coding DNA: TGTGCCAGCAGGCACACAGCTTCGAACACTGAAGCTTTCTTT. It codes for CASRHTASNTEAFF.

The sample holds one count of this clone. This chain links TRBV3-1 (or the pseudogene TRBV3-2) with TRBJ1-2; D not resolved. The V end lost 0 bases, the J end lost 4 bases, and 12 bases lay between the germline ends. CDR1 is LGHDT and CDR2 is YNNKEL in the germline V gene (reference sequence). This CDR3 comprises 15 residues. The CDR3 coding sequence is TGTGCCAGCAGCCAAGAAAGTCGGGCTGCCTATGGCTACACCTTC. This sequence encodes CASSQESRAAYGYTF.

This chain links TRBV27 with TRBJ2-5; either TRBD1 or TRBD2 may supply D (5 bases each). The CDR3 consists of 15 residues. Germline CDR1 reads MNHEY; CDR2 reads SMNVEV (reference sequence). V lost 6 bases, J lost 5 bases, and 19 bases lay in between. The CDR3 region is CASSPYEGPGETQYF. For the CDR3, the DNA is TGTGCCAGCAGCCCATACGAGGGGCCGGGTGAGACCCAGTACTTC.

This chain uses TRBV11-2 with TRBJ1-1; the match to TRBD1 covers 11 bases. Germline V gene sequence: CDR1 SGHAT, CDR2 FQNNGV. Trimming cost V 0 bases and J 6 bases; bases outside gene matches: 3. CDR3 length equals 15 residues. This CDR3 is CASSLDWTGGSEAFF. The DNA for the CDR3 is TGTGCCAGCAGCTTAGACTGGACAGGGGGCTCTGAAGCTTTCTTT.

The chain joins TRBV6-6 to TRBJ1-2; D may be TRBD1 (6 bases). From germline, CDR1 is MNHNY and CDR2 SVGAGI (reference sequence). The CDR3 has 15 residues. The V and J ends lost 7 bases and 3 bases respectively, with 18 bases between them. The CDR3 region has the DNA TGTGCCAGCACCGACCTAACAGGGCGGTACTATGGCTACACCTTC. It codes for CASTDLTGRYYGYTF.

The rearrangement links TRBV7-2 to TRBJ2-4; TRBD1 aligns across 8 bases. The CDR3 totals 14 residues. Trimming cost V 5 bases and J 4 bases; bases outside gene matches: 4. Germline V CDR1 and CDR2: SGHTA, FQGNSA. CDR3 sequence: CASSPGQGKNIQYF. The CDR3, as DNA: TGTGCCAGCAGCCCCGGACAGGGAAAAAACATTCAGTACTTC. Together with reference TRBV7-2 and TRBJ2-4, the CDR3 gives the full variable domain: GAGVSQSPSNKVTEKGKDVELRCDPISGHTALYWYRQSLGQGLEFLIYFQGNSAPDKSGLPSDRFSAERTGGSVSTLTIQRTQQEDSAVYLCASSPGQGKNIQYFGAGTRLSVL.

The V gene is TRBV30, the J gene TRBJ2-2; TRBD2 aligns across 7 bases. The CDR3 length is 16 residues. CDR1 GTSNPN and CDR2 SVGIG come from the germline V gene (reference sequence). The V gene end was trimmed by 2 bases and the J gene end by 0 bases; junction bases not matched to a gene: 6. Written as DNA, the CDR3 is TGTGCCTGGAGTAGTGCGAGCGGGGCGAACACCGGGGAGCTGTTTTTT. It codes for CAWSSASGANTGELFF.

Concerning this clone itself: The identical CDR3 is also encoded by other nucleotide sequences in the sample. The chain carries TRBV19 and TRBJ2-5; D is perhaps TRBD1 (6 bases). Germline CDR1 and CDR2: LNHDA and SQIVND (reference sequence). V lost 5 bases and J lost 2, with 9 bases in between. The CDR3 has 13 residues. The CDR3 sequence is CASSRTEQETQYF. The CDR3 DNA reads TGTGCCAGTAGTCGGACAGAGCAAGAGACCCAGTACTTC. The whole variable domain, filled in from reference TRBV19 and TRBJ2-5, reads DGGITQSPKYLFRKEGQNVTLSCEQNLNHDAMYWYRQDPGQGLRLIYYSQIVNDFQKGDIAEGYSVSREKKESFPLTVTSAQKNPTAFYLCASSRTEQETQYFGPGTRLLVL.

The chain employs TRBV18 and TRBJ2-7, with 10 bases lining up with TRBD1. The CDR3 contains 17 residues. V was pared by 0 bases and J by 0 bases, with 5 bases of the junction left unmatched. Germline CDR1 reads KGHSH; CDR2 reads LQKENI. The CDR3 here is CASSPPVDRGLSYEQYF. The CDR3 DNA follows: TGTGCCAGCTCACCACCGGTAGACAGGGGGCTCTCCTACGAGCAGTACTTC. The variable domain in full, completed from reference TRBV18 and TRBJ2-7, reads NAGVMQNPRHLVRRRGQEARLRCSPMKGHSHVYWYRQLPEEGLKFMVYLQKENIIDESGMPKERFSAEFPKEGPSILRIQQVVRGDSAAYFCASSPPVDRGLSYEQYFGPGTRLTVT.